This TCR beta chain was identified in a study of T cell responses to AZD1222 COVID-19 vaccine. As for the study in general: Pooled in the analysis were second doses at about 4 or about 12 weeks. Study observations and caveats: The peak T cell response came first, and repertoires were sampled only after it. It should be noted that donors were predominantly white British and more often female, and clonal diversity was possibly underestimated. As reported, nearly half of all spike-specific TCRs target variant regions that are unmutated.

Here immunoSEQ multiplex PCR was the method, and the copy in TCRdb shows in-frame clones only, minus some. The sample consists of approximately 110,000 clones, roughly 86% of them appearing once. As concerns this clone: Its target is unknown.

This sequence was found in an adult in good health. The material was peripheral blood, obtained on day 0 of AZD1222 vaccination.

The CDR3 is CASSILPGALLRNEQFF. DNA for the CDR3: TGTGCCAGTAGTATACTCCCTGGGGCTCTACTGAGGAATGAGCAGTTCTTC. The rearrangement links TRBV19 to TRBJ2-1, with D possibly matching TRBD1 (5 bases). Germline V lookup: CDR1 LNHDA, CDR2 SQIVND (reference sequence). Trimming left V 2 bases short and J 7 bases short, with 21 bases between. The CDR3 contains 17 residues.